The next 16 T cell receptor beta chains were all read from a single sample in a study of T cells after yellow fever vaccination (dated by TCRdb to between 2018 and 2021). The treatment or condition tag for this specimen amounts to: live attenuated yellow fever vaccine strain. The library was produced with 5' RACE. The data were produced on an Illumina HiSeq 2500. The public reads were reprocessed in TCRdb via fastp at Q25 and MiXCR, keeping in-frame beta chains. Each CDR3 protein gets just one entry, which takes the most common genes and DNA from the rows behind it. The sample includes some 300,000 distinct CDR3 sequences, with approximately 8% observed a single time. The top ten constitute around 17% of the sample. Sequencing was performed on PBMCs, taken around 45 days after the first yellow fever vaccination. These TCRs come from a man aged 18 to 30 who received the YFV17D yellow fever vaccine.

This clonotype was counted between two and nine times. V usage is TRBV11-2 and J usage is TRBJ2-3; tentatively, D is TRBD1 (6 bases). V was clipped by 3 bases and J by 5 bases, with 27 bases between them. This CDR3 is 19 amino acids long. Germline CDR1 reads SGHAT; CDR2 reads FQNNGV. CDR3 nucleotide sequence: TGTGCCAGCAGCTTTTCATTTTTCATTGGGTTGGGGGCCGGAGATACGCAGTATTTT. It codes for CASSFSFFIGLGAGDTQYF.

This clonotype was observed a few times. This chain joins TRBV12-3 or TRBV12-4 and TRBJ2-7; D may match TRBD1 or TRBD2 (5 bases each). This CDR3 spans 12 amino acids. V lost 3 bases and J lost 6, with 9 bases in between. For the CDR3, the DNA is TGTGCCAGCAGTTTCAGAGGGGTCGAGCAGTACTTC. Its translation is CASSFRGVEQYF.

J is TRBJ2-6 and V is TRBV19, with D unresolved. V lost 2 bases and J 0 bases, leaving 8 bases between the germline ends. This CDR3 is 16 amino acids long. Germline CDR1 LNHDA, CDR2 SQIVND (reference sequence). The CDR3: CASSIWSASGANVLTF. CDR3 in DNA: TGTGCCAGTAGTATATGGAGCGCCTCTGGGGCCAACGTCCTGACTTTC.

In this sample, this clonotype turned up many times. The chain recombines TRBV7-2 with TRBJ2-1; 11 nucleotides line up with TRBD2. Looked up from germline, CDR1 is SGHTA and CDR2 is FQGNSA. V was pared by 4 bases and J by 4 bases, with 6 bases of the junction left unmatched. This CDR3 is built from 16 residues. The DNA for the CDR3 is TGTGCCAGCAGCTCGCCGACTAGCGGGGCTTACAATGAGCAGTTCTTC. Its protein is CASSSPTSGAYNEQFF.

This clonotype was detected only a few times. The genes are TRBV9 and TRBJ2-5, with D maybe TRBD2 (5 bases). V lost 5 bases and J 1 base, leaving 12 bases between the germline ends. The CDR3 loop spans 14 amino acids. Germline V CDR1 and CDR2: SGDLS, YYNGEE. In nucleotides, the CDR3 is TGTGCCAGCAGTGAGACGGGGTCCCAAGAGACCCAGTACTTC. This gives the protein CASSETGSQETQYF.

This clonotype has a count of ten or more. V gene TRBV5-1 combines with J gene TRBJ2-1, with 9 nucleotides matching TRBD2. The germline gives CDR1 SGHRS, CDR2 YFSETQ. V lost 0 bases and J lost 4; bases outside the gene matches: 14. The CDR3 spans 19 residues. The CDR3 spells CASSLAISGGHPPYNEQFF. CDR3 DNA: TGCGCCAGCAGCTTGGCTATTAGCGGGGGCCATCCCCCTTACAATGAGCAGTTCTTC.

This clonotype was recorded at least ten times. V usage is TRBV7-2 and J usage is TRBJ2-2; D gene unclear. CDR1 and CDR2 from the germline V gene are SGHTA and FQGNSA. This CDR3 has 12 amino acids. The germline V and J ends were trimmed by 3 bases and 3 bases, with 2 bases remaining between them. The CDR3 nucleotides are TGTGCCAGCAGCTTTTACACCGGGGAGCTGTTTTTT. It yields the protein CASSFYTGELFF.

The chain employs TRBV5-1 and TRBJ2-1; 9 nucleotides match TRBD1. V lost 6 bases to trimming and J lost 8 bases; unmatched junction nucleotides: 12. Germline CDR1 and CDR2: SGHRS and YFSETQ. The CDR3 is made up of 15 amino acids. The CDR3 DNA reads as TGCGCCAGCACACATGACAGGGGGATTCTAGATGAGCAGTTCTTC. It specifies CASTHDRGILDEQFF.

The V and J genes are TRBV20-1 and TRBJ2-7; no firm D call. The length of the CDR3 is 13 residues. Trimming pared 0 bases from V and 0 bases from J, leaving 6 bases between. The germline V gene encodes CDR1 DFQATT and CDR2 SNEGSKA (reference sequence). CDR3 in amino acids: CSARDLISYEQYF. The DNA of the CDR3 is TGCAGTGCTAGAGATCTGATCTCCTACGAGCAGTACTTC.

The chain employs TRBV4-1 and TRBJ2-5; 7 bases are a match to TRBD1. V was clipped by 2 bases and J by 5 bases; unmatched bases: 5. Germline-derived CDR1 and CDR2 are MGHRA and YSYEKL. This CDR3 contains 14 residues. The CDR3 loop reads CASSQTGDGETQYF. The CDR3 bases are TGCGCCAGCAGCCAAACAGGGGACGGGGAGACCCAGTACTTC.

This clonotype has just a few counts. The rearrangement uses TRBV18 and TRBJ2-5; D remains ambiguous. The V and J ends lost 5 bases and 5 bases respectively, with 18 bases between them. The CDR3 covers 15 residues. From germline, CDR1 is KGHSH and CDR2 LQKENI. CDR3 bases: TGTGCCAGCTCATCGTTGGTCGAAGGTATGGAGACCCAGTACTTC. It translates to CASSSLVEGMETQYF.

There are a few counts of this clonotype. This rearrangement joins TRBV7-2 to TRBJ2-5; D is possibly TRBD2 (6 bases). Trimming took 4 bases from V and 5 from J, leaving 11 bases between them. Per the germline V gene, CDR1 is SGHTA and CDR2 is FQGNSA. This CDR3 region has 13 residues. For the CDR3, the DNA is TGTGCCAGCAGCTGGAGGGACCCCGAGACCCAGTACTTC. It yields the protein CASSWRDPETQYF.

CDR3 residues: CASSPGLFTGELFF. DNA of the CDR3: TGTGCCAGCTCACCAGGACTATTTACCGGGGAGCTGTTTTTT. The chain couples TRBV18 to TRBJ2-2; D is possibly TRBD2 (6 bases). This CDR3 spans 14 amino acids. The germline V gene has CDR1 KGHSH and CDR2 LQKENI. V dropped 2 bases and J dropped 5 bases, with 9 bases sitting between them. Combining the CDR3 with reference TRBV18 and TRBJ2-2 gives the whole variable domain NAGVMQNPRHLVRRRGQEARLRCSPMKGHSHVYWYRQLPEEGLKFMVYLQKENIIDESGMPKERFSAEFPKEGPSILRIQQVVRGDSAAYFCASSPGLFTGELFFGEGSRLTVL.

The chain links TRBV29-1 to TRBJ2-7; the D is unclear. The V end lost 6 bases, the J end lost 0 bases, and 9 bases lay between the germline ends. The CDR3 spans 12 residues. Germline loops: CDR1 SQVTM, CDR2 ANQGSEA. CDR3 sequence reads: CSVAAGSYEQYF. The CDR3 DNA reads TGCAGCGTCGCGGCAGGCTCCTACGAGCAGTACTTC.

This clonotype came up a few times. This chain links TRBV28 with TRBJ2-7, with D possibly TRBD1 on 5 matching bases. V gave up 3 bases and J gave up 0 bases, with 12 bases separating them. CDR3 length: 15 amino acids. Germline lookup yields CDR1 MDHEN and CDR2 SYDVKM. CDR3 coding DNA: TGTGCCAGCAGTTTCCCAGGGTTGAGCTCCTACGAGCAGTACGTC. It encodes CASSFPGLSSYEQYV.

V gene TRBV7-2 combines with J gene TRBJ1-5, with 7 bases that match TRBD1. Trimming removed 4 bases from V and 1 base from J; junction bases left unmatched: 7. Germline V CDR1 and CDR2: SGHTA, FQGNSA. This CDR3 is 16 amino acids long. The CDR3 is CASSSHRGGSNQPQHF. The CDR3 DNA sequence: TGTGCCAGCAGCTCTCACAGGGGAGGAAGCAATCAGCCCCAGCATTTT.